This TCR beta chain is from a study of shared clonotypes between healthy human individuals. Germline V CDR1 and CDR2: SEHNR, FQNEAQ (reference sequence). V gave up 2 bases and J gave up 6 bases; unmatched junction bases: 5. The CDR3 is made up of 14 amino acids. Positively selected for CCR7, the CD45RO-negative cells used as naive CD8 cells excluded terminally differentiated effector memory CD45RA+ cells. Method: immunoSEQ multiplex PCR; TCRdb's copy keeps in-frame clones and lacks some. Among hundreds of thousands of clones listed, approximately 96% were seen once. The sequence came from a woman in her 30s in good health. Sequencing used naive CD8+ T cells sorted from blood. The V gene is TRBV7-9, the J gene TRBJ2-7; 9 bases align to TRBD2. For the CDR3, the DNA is TGTGCCAGCAGCTTAAGCGGGAGGATATTCGAGCAGTACTTC. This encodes CASSLSGRIFEQYF.